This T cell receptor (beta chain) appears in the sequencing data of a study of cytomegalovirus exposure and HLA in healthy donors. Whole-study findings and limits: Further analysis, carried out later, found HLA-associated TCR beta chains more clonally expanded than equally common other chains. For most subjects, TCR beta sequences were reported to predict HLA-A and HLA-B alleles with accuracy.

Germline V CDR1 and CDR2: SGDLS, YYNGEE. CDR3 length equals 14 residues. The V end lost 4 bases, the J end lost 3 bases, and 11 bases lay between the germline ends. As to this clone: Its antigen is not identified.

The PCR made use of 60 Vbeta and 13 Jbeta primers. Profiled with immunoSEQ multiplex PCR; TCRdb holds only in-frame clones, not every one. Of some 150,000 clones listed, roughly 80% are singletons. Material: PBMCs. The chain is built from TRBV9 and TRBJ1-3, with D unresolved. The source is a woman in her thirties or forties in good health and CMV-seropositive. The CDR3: CASSPKEYGNTIYF. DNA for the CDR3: TGTGCCAGCAGCCCCAAGGAGTATGGAAACACCATATATTTT.